Included here is one TCR beta chain sequence, with context. The CDR3 goes on 3 residues after the read ends, and that part is filled in from the germline J gene. This sample is drawn from a study of T cells in women clearing cervical HPV infection. V lost 5 bases and J lost 5, with 8 bases in between. This CDR3 contains 11 residues. Germline values: CDR1 DFQATT, CDR2 SNEGSKA (reference sequence). This table comes from immunoSEQ multiplex PCR, and its TCRdb copy is limited to in-frame clones, with some not included. This repertoire includes 14,000 or so clones. The clonotype originates from a woman between 18 and 70 years old with a cervical HPV16 infection that either progressed to CIN3+ or cleared (not recorded which). The chain couples TRBV20-1 to TRBJ2-3; TRBD1 might be the D (6 bases). The sample consisted of blood buffy coat. The part of the CDR3 DNA that was read is TGCAGTGCTCGCAGGGGAGATACG. It yields the protein CSARRGDT. The whole CDR3 sequence reads CSARRGDTQYF.